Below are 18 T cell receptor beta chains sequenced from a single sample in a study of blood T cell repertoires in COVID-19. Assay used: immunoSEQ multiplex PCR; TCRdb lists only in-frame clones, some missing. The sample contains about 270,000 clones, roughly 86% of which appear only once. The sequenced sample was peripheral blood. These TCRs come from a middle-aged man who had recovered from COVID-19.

This CDR3 reads CASSPWTGLNTEAFF. The CDR3 region has the DNA TGTGCCAGCAGCCCGTGGACAGGTTTGAACACTGAAGCTTTCTTT. This chain joins TRBV7-8 and TRBJ1-1; 7 bases line up with TRBD1. The V segment lost 5 bases and the J segment 0 bases; nucleotides outside the gene matches: 6. CDR3 length: 15 residues. Germline CDR1 is SGHVS and CDR2 is FQNEAQ.

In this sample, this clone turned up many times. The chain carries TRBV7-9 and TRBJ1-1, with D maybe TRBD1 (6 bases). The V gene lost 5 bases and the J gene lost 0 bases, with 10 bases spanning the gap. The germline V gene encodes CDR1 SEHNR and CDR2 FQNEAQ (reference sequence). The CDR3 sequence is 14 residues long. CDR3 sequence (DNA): TGTGCCAGCAGCCCTGGGGGCATGAACACTGAAGCTTTCTTT. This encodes CASSPGGMNTEAFF.

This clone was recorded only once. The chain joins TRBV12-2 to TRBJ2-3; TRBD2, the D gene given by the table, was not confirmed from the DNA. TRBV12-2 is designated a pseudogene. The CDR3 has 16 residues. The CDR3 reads CASRLVPSGGSDTQYF. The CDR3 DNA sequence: TGTGCAAGTCGCTTAGTTCCTAGCGGGGGTTCAGATACGCAGTATTTT.

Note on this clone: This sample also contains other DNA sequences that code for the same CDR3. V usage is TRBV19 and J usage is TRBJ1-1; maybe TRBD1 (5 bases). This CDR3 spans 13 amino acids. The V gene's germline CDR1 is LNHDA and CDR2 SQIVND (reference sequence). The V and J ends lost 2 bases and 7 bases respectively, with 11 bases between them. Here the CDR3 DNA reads TGTGCCAGTAGTATATACCGGGGGAGTGAAGCTTTCTTT. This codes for CASSIYRGSEAFF. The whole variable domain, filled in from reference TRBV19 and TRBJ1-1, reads DGGITQSPKYLFRKEGQNVTLSCEQNLNHDAMYWYRQDPGQGLRLIYYSQIVNDFQKGDIAEGYSVSREKKESFPLTVTSAQKNPTAFYLCASSIYRGSEAFFGQGTRLTVV.

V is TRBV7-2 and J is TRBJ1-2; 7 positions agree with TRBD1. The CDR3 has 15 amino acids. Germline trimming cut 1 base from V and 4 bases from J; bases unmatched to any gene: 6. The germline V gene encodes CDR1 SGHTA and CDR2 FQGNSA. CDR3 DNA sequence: TGTGCCAGCAGCTTAGGGGACAGAGCCCTCTATGGCTACACCTTC. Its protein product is CASSLGDRALYGYTF.

CDR3 residues: CASSDRDRSTGELFF. The CDR3 nucleotides are TGTGCCAGCAGCGACCGGGACAGAAGTACCGGGGAGCTGTTTTTT. This sequence joins TRBV7-9 and TRBJ2-2; 7 nucleotides line up with TRBD1. J lost 5 bases, V lost 5 bases, and 8 bases had no gene match. Germline CDR1 reads SEHNR; CDR2 reads FQNEAQ (reference sequence). The CDR3 runs to 15 residues.

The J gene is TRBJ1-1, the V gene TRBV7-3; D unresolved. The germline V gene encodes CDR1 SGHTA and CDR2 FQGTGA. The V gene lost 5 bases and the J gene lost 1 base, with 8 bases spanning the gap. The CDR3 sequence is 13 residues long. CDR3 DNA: TGTGCCAGCAGCGTCACGGGGAACACTGAAGCTTTCTTT. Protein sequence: CASSVTGNTEAFF.

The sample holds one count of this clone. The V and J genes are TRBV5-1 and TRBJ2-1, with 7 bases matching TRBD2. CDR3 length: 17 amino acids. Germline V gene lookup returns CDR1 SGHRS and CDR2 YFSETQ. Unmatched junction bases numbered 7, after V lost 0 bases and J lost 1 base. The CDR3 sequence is CASSLANIGGSYNEQFF. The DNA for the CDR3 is TGCGCCAGCAGCTTGGCCAATATCGGGGGGTCCTACAATGAGCAGTTCTTC. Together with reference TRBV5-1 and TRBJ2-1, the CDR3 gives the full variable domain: KAGVTQTPRYLIKTRGQQVTLSCSPISGHRSVSWYQQTPGQGLQFLFEYFSETQRNKGNFPGRFSGRQFSNSRSEMNVSTLELGDSALYLCASSLANIGGSYNEQFFGPGTRLTVL.

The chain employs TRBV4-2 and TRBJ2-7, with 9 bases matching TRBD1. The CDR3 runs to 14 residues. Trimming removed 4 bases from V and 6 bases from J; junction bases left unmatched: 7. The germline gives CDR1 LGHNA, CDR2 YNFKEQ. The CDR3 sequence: CASSLPGQGIEQYF. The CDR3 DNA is TGTGCCAGCAGCCTCCCGGGACAGGGAATCGAGCAGTACTTC.

This chain's CDR3 is CASSQELTQSTDTQYF. DNA for the CDR3: TGCGCCAGCAGCCAAGAACTAACCCAAAGCACAGATACGCAGTATTTT. The chain combines TRBV4-1 with TRBJ2-3, with D unresolved. The CDR3 is 16 amino acids. Germline CDR1 is MGHRA and CDR2 is YSYEKL. Trimming removed 0 bases at V and 0 bases at J, with 10 bases between.

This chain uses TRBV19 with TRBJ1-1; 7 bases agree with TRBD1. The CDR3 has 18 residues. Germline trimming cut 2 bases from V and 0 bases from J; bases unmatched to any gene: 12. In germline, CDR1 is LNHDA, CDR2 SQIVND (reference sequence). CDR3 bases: TGTGCCAGTAGTATAAGGGGGGACAGAGTAAGGGTGAACACTGAAGCTTTCTTT. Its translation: CASSIRGDRVRVNTEAFF. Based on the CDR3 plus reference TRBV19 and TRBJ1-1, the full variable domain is DGGITQSPKYLFRKEGQNVTLSCEQNLNHDAMYWYRQDPGQGLRLIYYSQIVNDFQKGDIAEGYSVSREKKESFPLTVTSAQKNPTAFYLCASSIRGDRVRVNTEAFFGQGTRLTVV.

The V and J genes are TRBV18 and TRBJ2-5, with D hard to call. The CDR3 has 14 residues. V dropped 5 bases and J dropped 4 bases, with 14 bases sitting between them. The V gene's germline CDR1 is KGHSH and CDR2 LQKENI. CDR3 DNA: TGTGCCAGCTCAATCAGTCGGGTTCGAGAGACCCAGTACTTC. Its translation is CASSISRVRETQYF.

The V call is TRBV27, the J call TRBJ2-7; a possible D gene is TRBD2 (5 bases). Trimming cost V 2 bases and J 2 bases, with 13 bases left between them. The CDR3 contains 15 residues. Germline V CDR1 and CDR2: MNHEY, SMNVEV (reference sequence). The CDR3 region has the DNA TGTGCCAGCAGTTTACGCCGAGGGCTAACCTACGAGCAGTACTTC. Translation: CASSLRRGLTYEQYF.

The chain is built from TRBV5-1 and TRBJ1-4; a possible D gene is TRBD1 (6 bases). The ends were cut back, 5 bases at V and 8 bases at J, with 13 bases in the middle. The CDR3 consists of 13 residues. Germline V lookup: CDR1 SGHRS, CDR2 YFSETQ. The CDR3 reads CASREQGHEKLFF. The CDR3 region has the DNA TGCGCCAGCAGGGAACAGGGACACGAAAAACTGTTTTTT. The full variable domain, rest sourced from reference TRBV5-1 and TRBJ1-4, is KAGVTQTPRYLIKTRGQQVTLSCSPISGHRSVSWYQQTPGQGLQFLFEYFSETQRNKGNFPGRFSGRQFSNSRSEMNVSTLELGDSALYLCASREQGHEKLFFGSGTQLSVL.

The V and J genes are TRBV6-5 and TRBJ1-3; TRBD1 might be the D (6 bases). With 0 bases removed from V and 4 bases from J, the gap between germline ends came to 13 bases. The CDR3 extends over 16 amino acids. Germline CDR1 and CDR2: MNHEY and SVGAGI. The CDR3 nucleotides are TGTGCCAGCAGTTACTCGAAAGGGGGATCCGGAAACACCATATATTTT. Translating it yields CASSYSKGGSGNTIYF.

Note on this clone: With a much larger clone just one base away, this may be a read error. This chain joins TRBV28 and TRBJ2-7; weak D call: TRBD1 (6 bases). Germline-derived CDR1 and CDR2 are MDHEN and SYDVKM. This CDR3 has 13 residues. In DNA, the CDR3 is TGTGTCAGCAGTAATACAGGGAACTACGAGCAGTACTTC. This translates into CVSSNTGNYEQYF. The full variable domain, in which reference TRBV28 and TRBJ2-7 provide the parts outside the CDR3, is DVKVTQSSRYLVKRTGEKVFLECVQDMDHENMFWYRQDPGLGLRLIYFSYDVKMKEKGDIPEGYSVSREKKERFSLILESASTNQTSMYLCVSSNTGNYEQYFGPGTRLTVT.

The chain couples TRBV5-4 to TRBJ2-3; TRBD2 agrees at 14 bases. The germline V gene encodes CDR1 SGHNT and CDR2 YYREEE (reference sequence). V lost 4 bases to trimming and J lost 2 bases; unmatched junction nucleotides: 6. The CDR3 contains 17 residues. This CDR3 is CASSRSTSGRVTDTQYF. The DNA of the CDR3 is TGTGCCAGCAGCAGGTCGACTAGCGGGAGGGTCACAGATACGCAGTATTTT.

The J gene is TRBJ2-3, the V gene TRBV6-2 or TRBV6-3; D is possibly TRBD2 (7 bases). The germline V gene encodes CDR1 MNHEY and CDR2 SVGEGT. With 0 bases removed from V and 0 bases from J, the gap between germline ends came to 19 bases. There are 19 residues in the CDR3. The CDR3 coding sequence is TGTGCCAGCAGTTACTCGTCCTTCGGCGGGGGCTACAGCACAGATACGCAGTATTTT. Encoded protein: CASSYSSFGGGYSTDTQYF.